The 4 T cell receptor beta chains below all came from one sample that was sequenced in a study of PD-1 blockade in classical Hodgkin lymphoma. TCRdb's copy holds only in-frame clones and misses some; the assay was immunoSEQ multiplex PCR. The data show about 20,000 clones, about 65% seen once. Time point indicated: cycle 4 day 1 (C4D1), after less than seven weeks of nivolumab. Relapses following autologous stem cell transplantation were seen in all patients, with brentuximab vedotin exposure varying. The material sequenced was peripheral blood mononuclear cells (PBMCs), taken before the fourth cycle of nivolumab. The origin of the receptors is a human donor with classical Hodgkin lymphoma.

V gene TRBV6-6 combines with J gene TRBJ2-1; the D gene is possibly TRBD2 (5 bases). Trimming removed 5 bases from V and 1 base from J, with 9 bases in between. CDR1 is MNHNY, CDR2 SVGAGI, per germline (reference sequence). CDR3 length: 14 amino acids. This CDR3 is CASSRTPSYNEQFF. The CDR3 bases are TGTGCCAGCAGTCGGACTCCTTCCTACAATGAGCAGTTCTTC.

This chain uses TRBV4-2 with TRBJ1-2; D may be TRBD1 (5 bases). Germline-derived CDR1 and CDR2 are LGHNA and YNFKEQ. Trimming took off 8 bases at V and 0 bases at J, with 13 bases between the two ends. This CDR3 comprises 14 residues. This CDR3 reads CASGSGRTNYGYTF. CDR3 sequence (DNA): TGTGCCAGCGGATCGGGACGGACTAACTATGGCTACACCTTC.

The chain employs TRBV28 and TRBJ1-5; D gene unclear. This CDR3 comprises 14 residues. Germline CDR1 and CDR2: MDHEN and SYDVKM. Trimming pared 2 bases from V and 5 bases from J, leaving 10 bases between. CDR3: CASSLGPEYQPQHF. The CDR3 region has the DNA TGTGCCAGCAGTTTAGGCCCAGAATATCAGCCCCAGCATTTT.

This chain uses TRBV19 with TRBJ2-2, with no clear D. With 6 bases removed from V and 5 bases from J, the gap between germline ends came to 16 bases. This CDR3 contains 15 residues. Germline CDR1 is LNHDA and CDR2 is SQIVND (reference sequence). CDR3 bases: TGTGCCAGTAGGCCCGTCAGCCTTTCTACCGGGGAGCTGTTTTTT. Translation: CASRPVSLSTGELFF.